This section outlines one T cell receptor (beta chain) sequence together with its context. Its antigen is undetermined. Germline trimming cut 4 bases from V and 4 bases from J; bases unmatched to any gene: 6. The CDR3 is made up of 15 amino acids. Looked up from germline, CDR1 is SEHNR and CDR2 is FQNEAQ (reference sequence). Libraries were prepared by immunoSEQ multiplex PCR; TCRdb keeps only in-frame clonotypes and omits some of them. This table has around 80,000 clones, more than 75% appearing once. The data belong to a study of T cell responses to AZD1222 COVID-19 vaccine. Study-level findings and limits: It was only after the peak T cell response that any repertoires were sampled. Nearly half of unique spike-specific TCRs reportedly avoided B.1.351 and B.1.1.7 mutated regions. CD4 TCRs covered the whole spike, strongest at regions 160-218 and 743-854. Females made up more of the donors, who were largely white British, and clonal diversity may have come out too low.

The sample in question was peripheral blood, obtained on day 0 of AZD1222 vaccination. This TCR came from an adult in good health. The chain carries TRBV7-9 and TRBJ1-5; 8 nucleotides match TRBD1. The CDR3 DNA sequence: TGTGCCAGCAGCTCTACGGGACAGGATAATCAGCCCCAGCATTTT. This sequence encodes CASSSTGQDNQPQHF. Drawing the rest from reference TRBV7-9 and TRBJ1-5, the complete variable domain is DTGVSQNPRHKITKRGQNVTFRCDPISEHNRLYWYRQTLGQGPEFLTYFQNEAQLEKSRLLSDRFSAERPKGSFSTLEIQRTEQGDSAMYLCASSSTGQDNQPQHFGDGTRLSIL.